This TCR beta chain was captured by sequencing in a study of cytomegalovirus exposure and HLA in healthy donors. Overall study results and limits: What TCR beta sequences reportedly achieved was accurate prediction of HLA-A and HLA-B alleles in most subjects. Among TCR sequences, most were rare, though some public TCRs appeared in many donors. Using a false discovery rate of 0.05, a later analysis showed that 16,000 or so TCR beta sequences were associated with HLA alleles.

The sample holds one count of this clone. Its specificity is not known. Vbeta (60) and Jbeta (13) primers were used in the PCR. The data were produced by immunoSEQ multiplex PCR, yet TCRdb's version contains in-frame clones alone and is incomplete. The table lists some 160,000 clones, 73% of them singletons. This CDR3 is 13 amino acids long. Trimming took 5 bases from V and 3 from J; bases not matched to a gene: 4. Germline CDR1 and CDR2: MDHEN and SYDVKM. This rearrangement joins TRBV28 to TRBJ2-7; 7 nucleotides agree with TRBD2. Sequenced sample: PBMCs. This TCR was recovered from a woman aged 18-29 years in good health and CMV-seropositive. The CDR3, as DNA: TGTGCCAGCAGTCCCGGGGGGAGCTACGAGCAGTACTTC. Translated, it gives CASSPGGSYEQYF.